This T cell receptor beta chain was documented in a study of blood T cell repertoires in COVID-19. On the study more broadly: There were acute and convalescent COVID-19 samples, and they came from the United States, Italy and Spain. In each case, the material was cDNA or gDNA derived from T cells, B-cell-depleted T cells, or PBMCs.

The germline CDR1 and CDR2 sequences are SGHTA and FQGTGA. The length of the CDR3 is 14 residues. With V trimmed by 4 bases and J by 8 bases, 9 bases remained unmatched. This table comes from immunoSEQ multiplex PCR, and its TCRdb copy is limited to in-frame clones, with some not included. The sample carries roughly 150,000 clones, about 91% recorded once. This clone was counted a few times. The sample holds other DNA sequences that translate to the same CDR3. J is TRBJ1-2 and V is TRBV7-3; the match to TRBD1 covers 8 bases. Sequenced: peripheral blood. The clonotype comes from a human donor in a cohort sampled during active COVID-19. The DNA of the CDR3 is TGTGCCAGCAGCTGGGGAACAGGGGGTCTGGGCTACACCTTC. This gives the protein CASSWGTGGLGYTF.